This T cell receptor beta chain derives from a study of beta chain features in type 1 diabetes. About the study: Sorted cells, around 100 million in number, were examined across all samples.

CDR3 length equals 19 residues. J was trimmed by 0 bases and V by 3 bases; bases with no gene match: 12. CDR1 is LGHNA, CDR2 YSLEER, per germline. The authors reverse transcribed all of the isolated RNA, so sequencing captured expressed TCRB transcripts. Only in-frame clones appear in the TCRdb table, and some are missing; sequencing was by immunoSEQ multiplex PCR. The sample lists 350,000 to 450,000 clones, approximately 14% occurring once. The V and J genes are TRBV4-3 and TRBJ2-4; TRBD2 agrees at 9 bases. Sequencing used naive CD4+ T cells from blood. The TCR originated in a young man in good health. CDR3 bases: TGCGCCAGCAGCCAGACCTCGACTAGCGGAGCCATAGCCAAAAACATTCAGTACTTC. It translates to CASSQTSTSGAIAKNIQYF.